This T cell receptor (beta chain) emerged from a study of CD8 T cells in ankylosing spondylitis. Points from the study as a whole: Characteristic of ankylosing spondylitis blood, it appeared, was a TCR beta motif comprising eight highly homologous variants. As reported, disease-linked clones showed significant enrichment in matched ankylosing spondylitis synovial fluid. Disease-linked clones, CD8+, were relatively rare in peripheral blood.

Library preparation for TCR beta used quantitative 5'-RACE with molecular barcodes. TCRdb itself ran the 5' RACE reads through MiXCR, one entry per CDR3 protein. Here the sample spans around 320,000 distinct CDR3 sequences, less than 25% being singletons. Comment on this clonotype: Its target is unknown.

This CDR3 contains 16 residues. V shed 4 bases, J shed 0 bases, and the junction held 4 bases outside the gene matches. Germline assignment: CDR1 MGHRA and CDR2 YSYEKL. The source is a female donor with ankylosing spondylitis or in good health (not recorded which). This rearrangement joins TRBV4-1 to TRBJ2-7; 12 positions agree with TRBD2. Sequenced material: blood, either unsorted or a sorted T cell fraction (not recorded which). This CDR3 reads CASSPGLAGISYEQYF. CDR3 bases: TGCGCCAGCAGCCCGGGACTAGCGGGCATCTCCTACGAGCAGTACTTC.